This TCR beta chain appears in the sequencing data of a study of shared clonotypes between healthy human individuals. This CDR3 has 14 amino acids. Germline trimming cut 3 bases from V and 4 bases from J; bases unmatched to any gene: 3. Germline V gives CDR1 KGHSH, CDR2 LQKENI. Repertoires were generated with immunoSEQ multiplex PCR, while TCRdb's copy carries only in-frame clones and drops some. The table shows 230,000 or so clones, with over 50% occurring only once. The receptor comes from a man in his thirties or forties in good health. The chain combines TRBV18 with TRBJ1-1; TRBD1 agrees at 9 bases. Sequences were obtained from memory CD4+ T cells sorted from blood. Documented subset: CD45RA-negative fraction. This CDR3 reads CASSPEDRGTEAFF. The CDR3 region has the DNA TGTGCCAGCTCACCGGAGGACAGGGGCACTGAAGCTTTCTTT. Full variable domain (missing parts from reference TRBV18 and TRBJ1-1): NAGVMQNPRHLVRRRGQEARLRCSPMKGHSHVYWYRQLPEEGLKFMVYLQKENIIDESGMPKERFSAEFPKEGPSILRIQQVVRGDSAAYFCASSPEDRGTEAFFGQGTRLTVV.